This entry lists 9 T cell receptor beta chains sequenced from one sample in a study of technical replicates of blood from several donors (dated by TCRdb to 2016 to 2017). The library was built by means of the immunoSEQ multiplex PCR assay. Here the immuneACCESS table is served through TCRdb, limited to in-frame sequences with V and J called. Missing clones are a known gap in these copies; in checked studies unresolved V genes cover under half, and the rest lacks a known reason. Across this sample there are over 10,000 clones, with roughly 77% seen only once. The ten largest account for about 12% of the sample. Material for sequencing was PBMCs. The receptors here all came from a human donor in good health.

CDR3 DNA: TGTGCCAGTTCGGGACTAGCGGACGGCGAGCAGTACTTC. Its protein is CASSGLADGEQYF. The chain carries TRBV19 and TRBJ2-7; 11 nucleotides align to TRBD2. The CDR3 consists of 13 residues. The V and J ends lost 8 bases and 6 bases, in that order; junction bases with no gene match: 6. Germline loops: CDR1 LNHDA, CDR2 SQIVND (reference sequence).

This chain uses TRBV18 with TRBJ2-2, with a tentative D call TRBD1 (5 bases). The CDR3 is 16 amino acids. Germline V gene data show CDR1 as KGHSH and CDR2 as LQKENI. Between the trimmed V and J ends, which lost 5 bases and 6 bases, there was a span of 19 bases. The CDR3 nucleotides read TGTGCCAGCTCAACCCAAGGACAAGTCATCTCCGGGGAGCTGTTTTTT. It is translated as CASSTQGQVISGELFF.

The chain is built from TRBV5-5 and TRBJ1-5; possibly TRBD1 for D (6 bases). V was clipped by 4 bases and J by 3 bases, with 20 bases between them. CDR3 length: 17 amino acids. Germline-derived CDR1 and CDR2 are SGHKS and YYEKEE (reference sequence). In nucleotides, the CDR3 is TGTGCCAGCAGCCAACAACCTATAGACAGGAACAATCAGCCCCAGCATTTT. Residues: CASSQQPIDRNNQPQHF.

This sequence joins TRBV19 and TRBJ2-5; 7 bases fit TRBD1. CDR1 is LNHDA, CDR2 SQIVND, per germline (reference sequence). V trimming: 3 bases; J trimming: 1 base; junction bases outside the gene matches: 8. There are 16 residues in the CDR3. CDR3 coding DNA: TGTGCCAGTAGTATGCCCTTGGGACAGTCCCAAGAGACCCAGTACTTC. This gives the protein CASSMPLGQSQETQYF. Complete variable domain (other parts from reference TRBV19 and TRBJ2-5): DGGITQSPKYLFRKEGQNVTLSCEQNLNHDAMYWYRQDPGQGLRLIYYSQIVNDFQKGDIAEGYSVSREKKESFPLTVTSAQKNPTAFYLCASSMPLGQSQETQYFGPGTRLLVL.

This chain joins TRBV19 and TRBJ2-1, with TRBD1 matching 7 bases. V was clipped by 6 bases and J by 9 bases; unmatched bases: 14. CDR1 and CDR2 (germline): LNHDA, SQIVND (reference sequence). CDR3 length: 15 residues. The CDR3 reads CASSPMRDSPTEQFF. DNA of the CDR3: TGTGCCAGTAGCCCAATGAGGGACAGTCCTACTGAGCAGTTCTTC.

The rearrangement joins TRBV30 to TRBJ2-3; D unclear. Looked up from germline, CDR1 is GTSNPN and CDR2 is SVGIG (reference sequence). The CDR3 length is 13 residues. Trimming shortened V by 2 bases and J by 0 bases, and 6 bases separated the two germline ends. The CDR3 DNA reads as TGTGCCTGGAGTAGACTTAGCACAGATACGCAGTATTTT. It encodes CAWSRLSTDTQYF. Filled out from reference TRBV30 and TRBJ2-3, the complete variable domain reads SQTIHQWPATLVQPVGSPLSLECTVEGTSNPNLYWYRQAAGRGLQLLFYSVGIGQISSEVPQNLSASRPQDRQFILSSKKLLLSDSGFYLCAWSRLSTDTQYFGPGTRLTVL.

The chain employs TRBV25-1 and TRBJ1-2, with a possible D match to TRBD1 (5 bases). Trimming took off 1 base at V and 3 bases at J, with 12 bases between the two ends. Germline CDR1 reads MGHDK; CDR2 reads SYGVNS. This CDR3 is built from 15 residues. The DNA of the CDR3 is TGTGCCAGCAGTGAATCCGCAGGGTCGGACTATGGCTACACCTTC. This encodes CASSESAGSDYGYTF.

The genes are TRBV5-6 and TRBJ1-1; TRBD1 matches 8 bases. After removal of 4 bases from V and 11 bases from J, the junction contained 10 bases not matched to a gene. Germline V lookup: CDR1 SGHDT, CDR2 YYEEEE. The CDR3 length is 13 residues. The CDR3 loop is CASSLTQGARAFF. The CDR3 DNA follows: TGTGCCAGCAGCCTAACGCAGGGGGCTAGGGCTTTCTTT.

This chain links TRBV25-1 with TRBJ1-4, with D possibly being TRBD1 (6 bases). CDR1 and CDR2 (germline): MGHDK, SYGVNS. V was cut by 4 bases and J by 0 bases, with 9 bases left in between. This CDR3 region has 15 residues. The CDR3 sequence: CASSVHRATNEKLFF. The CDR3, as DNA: TGTGCCAGCAGTGTACACAGGGCAACTAATGAAAAACTGTTTTTT.